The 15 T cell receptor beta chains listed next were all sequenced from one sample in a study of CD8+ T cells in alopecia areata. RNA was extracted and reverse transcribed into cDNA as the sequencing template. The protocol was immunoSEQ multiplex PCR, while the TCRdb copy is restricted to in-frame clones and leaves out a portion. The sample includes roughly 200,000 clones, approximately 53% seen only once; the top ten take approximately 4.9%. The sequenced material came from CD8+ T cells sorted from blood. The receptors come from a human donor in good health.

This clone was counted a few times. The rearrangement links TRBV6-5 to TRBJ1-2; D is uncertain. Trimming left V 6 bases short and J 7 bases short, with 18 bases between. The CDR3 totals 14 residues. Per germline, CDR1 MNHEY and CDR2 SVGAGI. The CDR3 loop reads CASRDGSTWGGYTF. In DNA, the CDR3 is TGTGCCAGCAGGGACGGCTCTACCTGGGGTGGCTACACCTTC.

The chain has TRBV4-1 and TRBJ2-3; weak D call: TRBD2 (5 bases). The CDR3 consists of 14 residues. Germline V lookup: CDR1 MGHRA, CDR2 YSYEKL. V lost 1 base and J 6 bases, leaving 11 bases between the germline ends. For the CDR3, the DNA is TGCGCCAGCAGCCAAGTCGGGGTGCGCGATACGCAGTATTTT. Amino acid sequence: CASSQVGVRDTQYF.

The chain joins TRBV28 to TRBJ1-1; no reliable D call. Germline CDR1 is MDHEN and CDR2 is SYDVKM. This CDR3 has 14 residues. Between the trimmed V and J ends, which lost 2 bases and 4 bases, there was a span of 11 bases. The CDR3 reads CASSLIPLGTEAFF. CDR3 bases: TGTGCCAGCAGTTTAATCCCCTTGGGCACTGAAGCTTTCTTT. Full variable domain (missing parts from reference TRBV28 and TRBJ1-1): DVKVTQSSRYLVKRTGEKVFLECVQDMDHENMFWYRQDPGLGLRLIYFSYDVKMKEKGDIPEGYSVSREKKERFSLILESASTNQTSMYLCASSLIPLGTEAFFGQGTRLTVV.

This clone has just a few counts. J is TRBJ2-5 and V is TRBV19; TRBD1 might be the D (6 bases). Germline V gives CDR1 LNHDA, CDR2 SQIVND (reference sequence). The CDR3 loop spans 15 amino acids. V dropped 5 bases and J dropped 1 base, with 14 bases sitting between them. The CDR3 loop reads CASSPKNRAQETQYF. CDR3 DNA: TGTGCCAGTAGTCCGAAGAACAGGGCCCAAGAGACCCAGTACTTC.

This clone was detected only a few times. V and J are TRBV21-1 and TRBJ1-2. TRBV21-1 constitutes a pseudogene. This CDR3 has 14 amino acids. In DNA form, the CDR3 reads TGTGCCAGCAGCAAAGCAGGTGGGACCTATGGCTACACCTTC. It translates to CASSKAGGTYGYTF.

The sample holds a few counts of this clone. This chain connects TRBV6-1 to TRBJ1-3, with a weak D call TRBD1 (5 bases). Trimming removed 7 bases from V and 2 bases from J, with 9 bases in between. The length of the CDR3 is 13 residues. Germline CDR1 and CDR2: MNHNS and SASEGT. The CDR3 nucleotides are TGTGCCAGCAAGGGGTCCCCTGGAAACACCATATATTTT. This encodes CASKGSPGNTIYF.

CDR3 bases: TGTGCCAGCAGCCAAGGCCCTAGCGGAAACACAGATACGCAGTATTTT. Encoded protein: CASSQGPSGNTDTQYF. The V and J genes are TRBV4-2 and TRBJ2-3; 7 nucleotides match TRBD2. The CDR3 has 16 amino acids. Trimming at V came to 1 base and at J to 2 bases, leaving 6 bases not matched to a gene. CDR1 LGHNA and CDR2 YNFKEQ come from the germline V gene.

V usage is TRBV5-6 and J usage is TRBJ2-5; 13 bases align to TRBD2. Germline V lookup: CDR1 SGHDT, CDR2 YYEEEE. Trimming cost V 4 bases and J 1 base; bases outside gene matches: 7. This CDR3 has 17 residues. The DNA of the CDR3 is TGTGCCAGCAGCACGCGACTAGCGGGGGGCCGCCAAGAGACCCAGTACTTC. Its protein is CASSTRLAGGRQETQYF.

This CDR3 reads CASSSSSLSGGQIDEQYF. As DNA, the CDR3 is TGTGCCAGCAGTTCCTCTTCCTTGTCAGGGGGCCAAATCGACGAGCAGTACTTC. The chain has TRBV27 and TRBJ2-7; 8 nucleotides line up with TRBD1. Losses at the gene ends were 4 bases for V and 5 bases for J; bases not matched to a gene: 19. This CDR3 spans 18 amino acids. CDR1 is MNHEY, CDR2 SMNVEV, per germline (reference sequence).

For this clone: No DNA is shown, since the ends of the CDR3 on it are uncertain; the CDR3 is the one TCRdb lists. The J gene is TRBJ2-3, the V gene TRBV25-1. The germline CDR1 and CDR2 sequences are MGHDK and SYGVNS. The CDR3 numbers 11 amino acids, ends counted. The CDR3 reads CASSSSATQYF.

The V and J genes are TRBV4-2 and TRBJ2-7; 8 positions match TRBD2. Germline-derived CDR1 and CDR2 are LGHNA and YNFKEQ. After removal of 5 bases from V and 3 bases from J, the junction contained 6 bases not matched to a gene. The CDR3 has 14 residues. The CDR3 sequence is CASSEGSGGYEQYF. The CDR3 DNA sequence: TGTGCCAGCAGCGAGGGAAGCGGGGGCTACGAGCAGTACTTC.

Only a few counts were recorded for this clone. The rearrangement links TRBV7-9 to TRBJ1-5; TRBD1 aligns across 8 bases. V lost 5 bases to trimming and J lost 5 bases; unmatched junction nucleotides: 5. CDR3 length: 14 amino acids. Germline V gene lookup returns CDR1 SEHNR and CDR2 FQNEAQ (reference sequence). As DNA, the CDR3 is TGTGCCAGCAGCCCCGGACAGGGCTATCAGCCCCAGCATTTT. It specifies CASSPGQGYQPQHF.

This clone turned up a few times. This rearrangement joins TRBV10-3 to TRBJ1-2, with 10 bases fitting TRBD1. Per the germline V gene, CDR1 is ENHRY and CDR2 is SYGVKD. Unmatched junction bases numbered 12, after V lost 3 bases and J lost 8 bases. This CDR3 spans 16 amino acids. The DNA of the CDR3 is TGTGCCATCAGTGACCCTCAGGACAGGGGGGATTTGGGCTACACCTTC. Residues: CAISDPQDRGDLGYTF.

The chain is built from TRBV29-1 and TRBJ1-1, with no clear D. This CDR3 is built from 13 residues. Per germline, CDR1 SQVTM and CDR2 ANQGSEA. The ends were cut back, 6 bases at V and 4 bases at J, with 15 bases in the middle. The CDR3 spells CSVTRSDSTEAFF. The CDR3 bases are TGCAGCGTCACCCGTTCAGATAGCACTGAAGCTTTCTTT.

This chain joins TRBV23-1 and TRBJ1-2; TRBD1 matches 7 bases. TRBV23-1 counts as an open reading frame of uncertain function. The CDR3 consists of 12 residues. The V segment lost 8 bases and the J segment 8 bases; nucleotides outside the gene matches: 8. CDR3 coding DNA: TGCGCCAGCCGTGAGGGGGCTTCAGGCTACACCTTC. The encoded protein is CASREGASGYTF.